This T cell receptor (beta chain) emerged from a study of shared T cell receptors in the human thymus. The method was immunoSEQ multiplex PCR; TCRdb's version includes in-frame clones alone and lacks a portion of them. The repertoire holds 720,000 or so clones, with approximately 85% as singletons. CDR1 is SGHRS, CDR2 YFSETQ, per germline. Losses at the gene ends were 1 base for V and 6 bases for J; bases not matched to a gene: 17. The CDR3 spans 19 residues. These sequences were also reported in another study, on human thymus T cells. That source notes: Resections from corrective heart surgery supplied the thymus tissue. In unrelated individuals, thymic repertoires overlapped highly, according to related research.

The sequence derives from a girl in the first two years of life with a congenital heart defect. The specimen was thymocytes. The V gene is TRBV5-1, the J gene TRBJ2-1, with 9 bases lining up with TRBD2. The CDR3 nucleotides read TGCGCCAGCAGCTTGTTCCAAGCGGGGGGCCCTTGGGTGCCCAATGAGCAGTTCTTC. It is translated as CASSLFQAGGPWVPNEQFF.